The clone carrying this T cell receptor beta chain was seen many times. They built TCR cDNA with 5'RACE template switching, a step that put in a universal primer site and UMIs. TCRdb re-called the 5' RACE reads with MiXCR, one entry per CDR3 protein. The sample lists roughly 63,000 distinct CDR3 sequences, about 7% seen once, with less than 40% in the top ten. This sample stems from a study of T cells after yellow fever vaccination. This CDR3 is built from 15 residues. Unmatched junction bases numbered 3, after V lost 0 bases and J lost 2 bases. Germline CDR1 reads SGDLS; CDR2 reads YYNGEE. This TCR came from a man between 25 and 39 years old who received the YFV17D yellow fever vaccine. This chain links TRBV9 with TRBJ2-7, with 9 bases aligning to TRBD1. The specimen comprised CD8+ T cells sorted from PBMCs, sampled 15 days after the yellow fever booster vaccination. Here the CDR3 DNA reads TGTGCCAGCAGCGTAGGCGGGACAGGGACCTACGAGCAGTACTTC. This codes for CASSVGGTGTYEQYF.